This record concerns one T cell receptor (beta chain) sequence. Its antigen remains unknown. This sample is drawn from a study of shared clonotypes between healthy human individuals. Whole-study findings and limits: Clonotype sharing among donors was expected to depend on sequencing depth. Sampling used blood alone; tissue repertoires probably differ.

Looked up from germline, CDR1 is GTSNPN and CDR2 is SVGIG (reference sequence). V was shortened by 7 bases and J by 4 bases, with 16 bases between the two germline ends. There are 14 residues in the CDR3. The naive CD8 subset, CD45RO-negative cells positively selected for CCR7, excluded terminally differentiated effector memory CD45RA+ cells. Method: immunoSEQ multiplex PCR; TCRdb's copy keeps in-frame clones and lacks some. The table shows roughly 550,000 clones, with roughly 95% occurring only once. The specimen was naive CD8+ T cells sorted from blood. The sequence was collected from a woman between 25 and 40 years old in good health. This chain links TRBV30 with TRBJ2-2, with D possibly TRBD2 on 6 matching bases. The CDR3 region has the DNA TGTGCCTTGGACGGTGCGGGATTCACCGGGGAGCTGTTTTTT. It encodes CALDGAGFTGELFF. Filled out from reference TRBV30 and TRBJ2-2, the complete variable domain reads SQTIHQWPATLVQPVGSPLSLECTVEGTSNPNLYWYRQAAGRGLQLLFYSVGIGQISSEVPQNLSASRPQDRQFILSSKKLLLSDSGFYLCALDGAGFTGELFFGEGSRLTVL.